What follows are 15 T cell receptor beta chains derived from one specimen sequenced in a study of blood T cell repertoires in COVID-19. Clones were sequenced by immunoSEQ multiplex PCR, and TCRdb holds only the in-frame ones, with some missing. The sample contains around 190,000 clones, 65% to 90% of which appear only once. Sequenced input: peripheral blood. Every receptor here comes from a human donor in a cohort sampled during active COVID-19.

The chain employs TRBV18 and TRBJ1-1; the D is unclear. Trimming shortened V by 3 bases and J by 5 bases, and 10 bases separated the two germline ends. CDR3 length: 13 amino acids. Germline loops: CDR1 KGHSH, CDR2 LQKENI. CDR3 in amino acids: CASSPQTQTEAFF. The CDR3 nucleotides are TGTGCCAGCTCACCCCAAACCCAGACTGAAGCTTTCTTT.

The CDR3 is CASSKDYFTDTQYF. As DNA, the CDR3 is TGTGCCAGCAGTAAGGACTATTTCACAGATACGCAGTATTTT. J is TRBJ2-3 and V is TRBV5-4; perhaps TRBD2 as D (6 bases). The CDR3 contains 14 residues. Per the germline V gene, CDR1 is SGHNT and CDR2 is YYREEE (reference sequence). The V end was cut by 5 bases, the J end by 2 bases, with 12 bases between.

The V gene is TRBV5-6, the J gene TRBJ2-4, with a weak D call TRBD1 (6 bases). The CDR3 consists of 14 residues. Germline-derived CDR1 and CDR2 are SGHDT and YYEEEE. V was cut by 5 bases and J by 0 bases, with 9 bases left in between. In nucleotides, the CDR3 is TGTGCCAGCAGTCCAGGGGTAGCCAAAAACATTCAGTACTTC. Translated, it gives CASSPGVAKNIQYF.

The CDR3 loop is CAWSGGRDTDTQYF. The DNA of the CDR3 is TGTGCCTGGAGTGGAGGCAGGGACACAGATACGCAGTATTTT. The chain combines TRBV30 with TRBJ2-3, with D possibly matching TRBD1 (5 bases). Germline loops: CDR1 GTSNPN, CDR2 SVGIG (reference sequence). V was trimmed by 1 base and J by 2 bases, leaving 10 bases between them. This CDR3 comprises 14 residues.

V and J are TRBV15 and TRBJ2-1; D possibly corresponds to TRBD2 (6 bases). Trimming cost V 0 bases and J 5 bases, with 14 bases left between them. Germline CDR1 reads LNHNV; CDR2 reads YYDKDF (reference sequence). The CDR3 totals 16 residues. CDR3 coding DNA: TGTGCCACCAGCAGAGAAGGCCTAGCGACTCACAATGAGCAGTTCTTC. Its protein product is CATSREGLATHNEQFF. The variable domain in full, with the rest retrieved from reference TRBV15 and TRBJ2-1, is DAMVIQNPRYQVTQFGKPVTLSCSQTLNHNVMYWYQQKSSQAPKLLFHYYDKDFNNEADTPDNFQSRRPNTSFCFLDIRSPGLGDTAMYLCATSREGLATHNEQFFGPGTRLTVL.

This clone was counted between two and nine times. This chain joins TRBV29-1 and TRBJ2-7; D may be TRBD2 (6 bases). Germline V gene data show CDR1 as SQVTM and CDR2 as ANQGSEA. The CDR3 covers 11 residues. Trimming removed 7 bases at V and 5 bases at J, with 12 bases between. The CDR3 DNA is TGCAGCGGAGGAGGGGAAAACGAGCAGTACTTC. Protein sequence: CSGGGENEQYF.

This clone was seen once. In nucleotides, the CDR3 is TGTGCCAGCAGTGAAGACAGAAACACTGAAGCTTTCTTT. Translation: CASSEDRNTEAFF. The chain joins TRBV2 to TRBJ1-1, with D hard to call. Trimming took off 1 base at V and 2 bases at J, with 5 bases between the two ends. Germline CDR1 is SNHLY and CDR2 is FYNNEI. This CDR3 has 13 residues.

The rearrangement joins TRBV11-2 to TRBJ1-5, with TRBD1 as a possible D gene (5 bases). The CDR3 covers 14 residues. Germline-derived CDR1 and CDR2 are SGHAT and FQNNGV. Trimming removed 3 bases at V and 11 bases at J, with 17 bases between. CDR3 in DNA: TGTGCCAGCAGCTTTGGGGTAGGGGAATCAACCCAGCATTTT. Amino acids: CASSFGVGESTQHF.

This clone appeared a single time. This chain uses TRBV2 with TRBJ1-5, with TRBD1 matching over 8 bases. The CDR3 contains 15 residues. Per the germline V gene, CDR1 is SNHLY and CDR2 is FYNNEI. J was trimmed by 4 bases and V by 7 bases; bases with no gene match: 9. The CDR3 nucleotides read TGTGCCAGCATGCCAGACAGGGGCGGAAATCAGCCCCAGCATTTT. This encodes CASMPDRGGNQPQHF.

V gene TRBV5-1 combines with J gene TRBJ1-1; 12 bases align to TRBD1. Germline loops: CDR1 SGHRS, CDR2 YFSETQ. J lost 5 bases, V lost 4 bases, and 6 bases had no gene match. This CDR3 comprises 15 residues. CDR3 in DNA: TGCGCCAGCAGCCCGGGGACAGGGGGCTGGACTGAAGCTTTCTTT. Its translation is CASSPGTGGWTEAFF.

The CDR3 loop reads CASSSGNTEAFF. CDR3 nucleotide sequence: TGTGCCAGCAGTTCGGGGAACACTGAAGCTTTCTTT. The J gene is TRBJ1-1, the V gene TRBV28; D gene ambiguous. Looked up from germline, CDR1 is MDHEN and CDR2 is SYDVKM. The V gene lost 4 bases and the J gene lost 1 base, with 4 bases spanning the gap. The CDR3 is made up of 12 amino acids.

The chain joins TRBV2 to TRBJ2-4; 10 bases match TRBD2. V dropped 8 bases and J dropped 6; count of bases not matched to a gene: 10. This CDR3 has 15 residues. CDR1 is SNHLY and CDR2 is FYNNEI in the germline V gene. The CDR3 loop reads CASSILAGIVNIQYF. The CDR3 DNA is TGTGCCAGCTCAATACTAGCGGGAATAGTAAACATTCAGTACTTC. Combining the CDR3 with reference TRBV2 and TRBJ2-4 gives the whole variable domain EPEVTQTPSHQVTQMGQEVILRCVPISNHLYFYWYRQILGQKVEFLVSFYNNEISEKSEIFDDQFSVERPDGSNFTLKIRSTKLEDSAMYFCASSILAGIVNIQYFGAGTRLSVL.

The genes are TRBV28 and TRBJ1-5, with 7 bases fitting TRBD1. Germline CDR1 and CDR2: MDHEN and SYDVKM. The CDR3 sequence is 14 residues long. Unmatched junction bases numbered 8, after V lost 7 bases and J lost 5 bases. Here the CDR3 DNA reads TGTGCCAGCAATGGAGGACAGGTTCATCAGCCCCAGCATTTT. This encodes CASNGGQVHQPQHF.

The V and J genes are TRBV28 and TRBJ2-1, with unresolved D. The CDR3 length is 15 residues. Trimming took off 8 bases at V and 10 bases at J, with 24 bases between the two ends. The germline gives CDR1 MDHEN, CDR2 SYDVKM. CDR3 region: CASGSAGTNYREQFF. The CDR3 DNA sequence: TGTGCCAGCGGATCCGCCGGAACCAACTACCGGGAGCAGTTCTTC.

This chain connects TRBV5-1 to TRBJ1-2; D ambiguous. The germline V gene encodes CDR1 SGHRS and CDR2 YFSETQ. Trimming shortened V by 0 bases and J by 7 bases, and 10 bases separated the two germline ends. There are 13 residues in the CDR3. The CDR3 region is CASSLEVRVGYTF. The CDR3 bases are TGCGCCAGCAGCTTGGAGGTTCGGGTTGGCTACACCTTC.